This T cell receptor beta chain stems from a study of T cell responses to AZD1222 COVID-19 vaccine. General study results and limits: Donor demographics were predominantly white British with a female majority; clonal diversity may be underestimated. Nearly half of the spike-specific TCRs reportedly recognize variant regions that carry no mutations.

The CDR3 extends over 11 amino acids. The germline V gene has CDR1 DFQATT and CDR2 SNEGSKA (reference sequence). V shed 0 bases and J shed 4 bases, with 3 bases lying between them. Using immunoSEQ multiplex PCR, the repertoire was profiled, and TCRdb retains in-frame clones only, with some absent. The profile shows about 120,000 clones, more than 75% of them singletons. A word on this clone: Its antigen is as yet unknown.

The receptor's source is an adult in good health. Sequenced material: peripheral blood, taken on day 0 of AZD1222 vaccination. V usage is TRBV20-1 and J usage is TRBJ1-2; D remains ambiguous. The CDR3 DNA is TGCAGTGCTAGAGAGGCCTATGGCTACACCTTC. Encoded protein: CSAREAYGYTF.